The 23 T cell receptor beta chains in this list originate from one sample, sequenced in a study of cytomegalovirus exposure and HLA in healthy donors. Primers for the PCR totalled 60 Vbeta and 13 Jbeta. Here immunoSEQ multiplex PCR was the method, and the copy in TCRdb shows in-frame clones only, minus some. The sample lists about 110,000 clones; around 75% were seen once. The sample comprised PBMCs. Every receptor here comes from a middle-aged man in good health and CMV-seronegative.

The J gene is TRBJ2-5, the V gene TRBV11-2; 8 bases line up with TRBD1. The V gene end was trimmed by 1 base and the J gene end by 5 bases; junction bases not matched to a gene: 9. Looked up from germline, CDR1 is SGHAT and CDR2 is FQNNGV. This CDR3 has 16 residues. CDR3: CASSLVSDRVRETQYF. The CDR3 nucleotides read TGTGCCAGCAGCTTAGTTTCGGACAGGGTTAGGGAGACCCAGTACTTC.

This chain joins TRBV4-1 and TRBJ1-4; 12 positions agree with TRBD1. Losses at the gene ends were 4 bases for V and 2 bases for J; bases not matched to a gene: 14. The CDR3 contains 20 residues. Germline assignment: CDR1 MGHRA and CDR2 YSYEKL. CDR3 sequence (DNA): TGCGCCAGCAGCCCTTATCCCTCCCCGGGACAGGGGGCGACTAATGAAAAACTGTTTTTT. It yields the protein CASSPYPSPGQGATNEKLFF.

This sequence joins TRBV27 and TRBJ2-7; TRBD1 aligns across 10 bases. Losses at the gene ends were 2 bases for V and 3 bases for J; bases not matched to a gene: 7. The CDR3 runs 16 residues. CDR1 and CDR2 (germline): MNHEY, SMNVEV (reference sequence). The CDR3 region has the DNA TGTGCCAGCAGTTTAAGACGGGACAGGGGTTACTACGAGCAGTACTTC. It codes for CASSLRRDRGYYEQYF.

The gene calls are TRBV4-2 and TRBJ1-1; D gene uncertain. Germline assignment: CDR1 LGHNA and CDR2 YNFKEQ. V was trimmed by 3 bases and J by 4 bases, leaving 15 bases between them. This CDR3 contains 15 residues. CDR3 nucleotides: TGTGCCAGCAGCCACTCGGACGGAGGGTTCACTGAAGCTTTCTTT. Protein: CASSHSDGGFTEAFF.

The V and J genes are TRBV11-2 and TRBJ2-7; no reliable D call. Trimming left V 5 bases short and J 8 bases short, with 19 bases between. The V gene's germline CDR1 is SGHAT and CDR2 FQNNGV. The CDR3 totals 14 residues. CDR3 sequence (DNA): TGTGCCAGCAGCCCTCTCGGCCGGGTCCAAAAGCAGTACTTC. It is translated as CASSPLGRVQKQYF.

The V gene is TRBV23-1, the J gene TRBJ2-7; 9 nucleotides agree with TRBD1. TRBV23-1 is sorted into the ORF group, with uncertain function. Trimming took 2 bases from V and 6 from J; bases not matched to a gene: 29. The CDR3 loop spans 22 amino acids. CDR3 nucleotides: TGCGCCAGCAGTCAAGGGAGAAGGGGACCCCGGGGTGGGGGGACAGGGAAGGCCGAGCAGTACTTC. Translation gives CASSQGRRGPRGGGTGKAEQYF.

The CDR3 DNA follows: TGCGCCAGCAGCTTGAATAGCGGGCCGATCACAGATACGCAGTATTTT. Translation: CASSLNSGPITDTQYF. The chain has TRBV5-1 and TRBJ2-3, with 7 bases fitting TRBD2. V trimming: 1 base; J trimming: 2 bases; junction bases outside the gene matches: 7. Germline CDR1 and CDR2: SGHRS and YFSETQ. The CDR3 loop spans 16 amino acids.

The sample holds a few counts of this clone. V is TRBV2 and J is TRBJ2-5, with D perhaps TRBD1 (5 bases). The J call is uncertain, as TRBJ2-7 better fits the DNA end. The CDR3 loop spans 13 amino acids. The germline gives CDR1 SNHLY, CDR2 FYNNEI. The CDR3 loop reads CASSELTVYEQYF. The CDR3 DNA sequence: TGTGCCAGCAGTGAGTTGACAGTCTACGAGCAGTACTTC.

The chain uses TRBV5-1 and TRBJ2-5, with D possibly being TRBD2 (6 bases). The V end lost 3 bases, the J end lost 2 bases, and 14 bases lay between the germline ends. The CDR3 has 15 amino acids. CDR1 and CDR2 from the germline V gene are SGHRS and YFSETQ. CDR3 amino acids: CASSWQAGTQETQYF. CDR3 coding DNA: TGCGCCAGCAGCTGGCAGGCGGGAACTCAAGAGACCCAGTACTTC.

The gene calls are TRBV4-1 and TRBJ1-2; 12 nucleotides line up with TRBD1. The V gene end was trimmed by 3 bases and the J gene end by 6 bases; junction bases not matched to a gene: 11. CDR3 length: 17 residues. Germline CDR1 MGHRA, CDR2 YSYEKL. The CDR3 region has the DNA TGCGCCAGCAGCCAGACGGAACGGGACAGGGGGCAGGATGGCTACACCTTC. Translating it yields CASSQTERDRGQDGYTF.

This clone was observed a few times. CDR3 sequence (DNA): TGTGCCAGCAGCTTACTTTTGGGGACAGGGATTGGAAACACCATATATTTT. Its translation is CASSLLLGTGIGNTIYF. The chain is built from TRBV7-9 and TRBJ1-3; 9 bases fit TRBD1. The CDR3 is made up of 17 amino acids. Germline assignment: CDR1 SEHNR and CDR2 FQNEAQ (reference sequence). V was pared by 2 bases and J by 3 bases, with 8 bases of the junction left unmatched.

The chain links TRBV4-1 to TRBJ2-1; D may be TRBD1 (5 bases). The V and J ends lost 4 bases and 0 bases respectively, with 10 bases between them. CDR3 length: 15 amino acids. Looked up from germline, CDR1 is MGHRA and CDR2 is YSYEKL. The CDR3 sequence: CASSPRGSSYNEQFF. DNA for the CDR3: TGCGCCAGCAGCCCAAGGGGTTCCTCCTACAATGAGCAGTTCTTC.

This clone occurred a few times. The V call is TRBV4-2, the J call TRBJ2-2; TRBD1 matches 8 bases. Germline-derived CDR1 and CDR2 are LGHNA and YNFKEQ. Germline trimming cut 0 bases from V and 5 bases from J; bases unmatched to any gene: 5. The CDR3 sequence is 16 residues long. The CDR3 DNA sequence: TGTGCCAGCAGCCAAGATTCAGGGGGCGGTACCGGGGAGCTGTTTTTT. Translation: CASSQDSGGGTGELFF.

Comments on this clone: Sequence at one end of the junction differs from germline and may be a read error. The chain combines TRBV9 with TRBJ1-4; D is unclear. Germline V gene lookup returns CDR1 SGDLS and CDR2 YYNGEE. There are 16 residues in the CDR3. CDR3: CASSLAPGGNSRAGCF. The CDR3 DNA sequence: TGTGCCAGCAGCCTAGCCCCGGGAGGCAACTCCCGCGCCGGATGTTTT.

In DNA form, the CDR3 reads TGTGCCAGCAGTTCCCGGGACAGATTATACAATGAGCAGTTCTTC. Protein sequence: CASSSRDRLYNEQFF. The chain combines TRBV28 with TRBJ2-1; 7 bases are a match to TRBD1. Germline V CDR1 and CDR2: MDHEN, SYDVKM. This CDR3 is 15 amino acids long. V dropped 4 bases and J dropped 4; count of bases not matched to a gene: 7.

As DNA, the CDR3 is TGTGCCAGCAGCCAAGGTGCGGGACCTGATCAGCCCCAGCATTTT. It translates to CASSQGAGPDQPQHF. The chain employs TRBV7-6 and TRBJ1-5, with D tentatively TRBD1 (5 bases). The CDR3 consists of 15 residues. The V gene lost 5 bases and the J gene lost 5 bases, with 16 bases spanning the gap. From germline, CDR1 is SGHVS and CDR2 FNYEAQ.

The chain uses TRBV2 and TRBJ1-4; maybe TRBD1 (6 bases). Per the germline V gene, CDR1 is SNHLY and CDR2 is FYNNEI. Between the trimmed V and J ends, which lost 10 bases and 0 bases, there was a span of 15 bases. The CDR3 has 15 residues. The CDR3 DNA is TGTGCCACCAACAGAGAGGGGGCAACTAATGAAAAACTGTTTTTT. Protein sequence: CATNREGATNEKLFF.

The CDR3 region is CASSERLAEYNEQFF. CDR3 DNA: TGTGCCAGCAGCGAGAGACTAGCGGAATACAATGAGCAGTTCTTC. V is TRBV9 and J is TRBJ2-1; TRBD2 matches at 9 bases. V trimming: 3 bases; J trimming: 4 bases; junction bases outside the gene matches: 5. Germline CDR1 SGDLS, CDR2 YYNGEE. This CDR3 region has 15 residues.

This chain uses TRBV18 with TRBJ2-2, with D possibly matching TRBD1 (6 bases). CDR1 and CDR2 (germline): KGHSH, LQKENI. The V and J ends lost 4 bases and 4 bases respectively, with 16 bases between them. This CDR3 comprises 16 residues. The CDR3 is CASSQITGRSTGELFF. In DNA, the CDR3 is TGTGCCAGCTCACAGATTACAGGGCGTTCCACCGGGGAGCTGTTTTTT.

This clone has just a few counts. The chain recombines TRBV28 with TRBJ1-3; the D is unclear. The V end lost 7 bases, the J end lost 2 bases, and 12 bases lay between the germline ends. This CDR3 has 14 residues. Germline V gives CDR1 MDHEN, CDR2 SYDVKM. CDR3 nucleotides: TGTGCCAGCAAGTCGGGGTTTGCTGGAAACACCATATATTTT. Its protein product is CASKSGFAGNTIYF.

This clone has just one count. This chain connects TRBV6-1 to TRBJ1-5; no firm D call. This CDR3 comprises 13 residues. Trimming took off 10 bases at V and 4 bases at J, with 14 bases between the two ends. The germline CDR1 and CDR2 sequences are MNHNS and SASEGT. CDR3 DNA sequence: TGTGCCACCAGAGATACTTTAAATCAGCCCCAGCATTTT. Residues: CATRDTLNQPQHF.

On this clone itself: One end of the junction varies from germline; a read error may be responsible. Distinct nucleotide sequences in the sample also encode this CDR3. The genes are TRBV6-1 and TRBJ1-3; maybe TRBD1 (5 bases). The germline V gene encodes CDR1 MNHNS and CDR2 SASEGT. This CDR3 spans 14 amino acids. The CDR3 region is CASSEARAGNTIYF. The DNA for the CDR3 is TGTGCTAGCAGTGAAGCCAGGGCTGGAAACACCATATATTTT.

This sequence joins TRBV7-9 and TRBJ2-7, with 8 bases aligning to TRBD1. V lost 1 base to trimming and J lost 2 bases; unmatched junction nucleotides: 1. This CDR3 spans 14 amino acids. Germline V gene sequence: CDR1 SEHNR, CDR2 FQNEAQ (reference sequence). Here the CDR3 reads CASSLGQGTYEQYF. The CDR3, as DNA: TGTGCCAGCAGCTTAGGACAGGGGACCTACGAGCAGTACTTC. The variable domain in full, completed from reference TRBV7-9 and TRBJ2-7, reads DTGVSQNPRHKITKRGQNVTFRCDPISEHNRLYWYRQTLGQGPEFLTYFQNEAQLEKSRLLSDRFSAERPKGSFSTLEIQRTEQGDSAMYLCASSLGQGTYEQYFGPGTRLTVT.